One sample yielded the 9 T cell receptor beta chains listed below, sequenced in a study of shared clonotypes between healthy human individuals. Measured with immunoSEQ multiplex PCR; TCRdb has only the in-frame clones, and not every one. Seen here are approximately 2.5 million clones, 80% to 95% observed once, and the top ten hold 0.36%. Sequencing was performed on naive CD4+ T cells from PBMCs. The subset here: CD45RA+ positively selected. The receptor source for this set is a young man in good health. Some clones in this sample may be carry-over from other donors' samples.

The table lists this clone with a count of one. J is TRBJ1-2 and V is TRBV2; weak D call: TRBD1 (6 bases). CDR3 size: 14 residues. Germline-derived CDR1 and CDR2 are SNHLY and FYNNEI. The V end was cut by 10 bases, the J end by 6 bases, with 21 bases between. The CDR3 spells CATEQWAGANGYTF. DNA for the CDR3: TGTGCCACAGAGCAGTGGGCAGGGGCAAATGGCTACACCTTC.

The chain uses TRBV18 and TRBJ2-1; 7 positions agree with TRBD1. Germline lookup yields CDR1 KGHSH and CDR2 LQKENI. V lost 4 bases, J lost 9 bases, and 6 bases stayed unmatched. This CDR3 is 13 amino acids long. The DNA for the CDR3 is TGTGCCAGCTCACTAGACAGGGCCAGTGAGCAGTTCTTC. Translation gives CASSLDRASEQFF. The full variable domain, with the rest looked up from reference TRBV18 and TRBJ2-1, is NAGVMQNPRHLVRRRGQEARLRCSPMKGHSHVYWYRQLPEEGLKFMVYLQKENIIDESGMPKERFSAEFPKEGPSILRIQQVVRGDSAAYFCASSLDRASEQFFGPGTRLTVL.

The chain links TRBV5-1 to TRBJ1-4; D remains ambiguous. The germline CDR1 and CDR2 sequences are SGHRS and YFSETQ. The V and J ends lost 0 bases and 5 bases respectively, with 5 bases between them. The CDR3 runs 13 residues. The CDR3 protein is CASSLAVNEKLFF. The CDR3 region has the DNA TGCGCCAGCAGCTTGGCAGTAAATGAAAAACTGTTTTTT.

In its sample, this clone was seen once. The chain has TRBV2 and TRBJ2-7; 7 nucleotides line up with TRBD2. The CDR3 is 15 residues long. V was pared by 3 bases and J by 2 bases, with 7 bases of the junction left unmatched. The germline V gene has CDR1 SNHLY and CDR2 FYNNEI. The CDR3 here is CASSEGGSPTYEQYF. The DNA of the CDR3 is TGTGCCAGCAGTGAGGGGGGGTCCCCCACCTACGAGCAGTACTTC.

J is TRBJ2-7 and V is TRBV19; D uncertain. The CDR3 length is 16 residues. Germline CDR1 LNHDA, CDR2 SQIVND (reference sequence). V dropped 1 base and J dropped 5 bases, with 18 bases sitting between them. CDR3 nucleotides: TGTGCCAGTAGTATAGCCTTCGGTATAGGGCGACACGAGCAGTACTTC. This encodes CASSIAFGIGRHEQYF.

The genes are TRBV10-3 and TRBJ2-2, with TRBD1 matching 10 bases. Germline V gene lookup returns CDR1 ENHRY and CDR2 SYGVKD. This CDR3 is 17 amino acids long. Losses at the gene ends were 6 bases for V and 6 bases for J; bases not matched to a gene: 13. The DNA for the CDR3 is TGTGCCATCAGAGTATACGGGACAGGGGTCATCGCCGGGGAGCTGTTTTTT. Translation gives CAIRVYGTGVIAGELFF.

J is TRBJ2-7 and V is TRBV28; no clear D. Germline V lookup: CDR1 MDHEN, CDR2 SYDVKM. Trimming removed 3 bases from V and 6 bases from J, with 12 bases in between. The CDR3 runs to 13 residues. The CDR3 sequence: CASSLVAGPEQYF. The CDR3 DNA reads TGTGCCAGCAGTTTGGTCGCAGGACCCGAGCAGTACTTC.

This chain connects TRBV28 to TRBJ2-1; the match to TRBD2 covers 14 bases. This CDR3 has 17 residues. With 2 bases clipped from V and 9 bases from J, the junction kept 9 bases outside the gene matches. The germline V gene encodes CDR1 MDHEN and CDR2 SYDVKM. CDR3 sequence (DNA): TGTGCCAGCAGTTTACCTGGACTAGCGGGAGGTTCAGGTGAGCAGTTCTTC. Translation: CASSLPGLAGGSGEQFF.

With regard to this clone: This sample includes further DNA sequences coding for the same CDR3. For the CDR3, the DNA is TGTGCCATCAGTGAGTCGGGCAGCTACGAGCAGTACTTC. Translating gives CAISESGSYEQYF. The genes are TRBV10-3 and TRBJ2-7; D ambiguous. The length of the CDR3 is 13 residues. The V gene lost 0 bases and the J gene lost 3 bases, with 6 bases spanning the gap. CDR1 ENHRY and CDR2 SYGVKD come from the germline V gene.